Each of the 21 T cell receptor beta chains below was sequenced from the same sample in a study of blood T cell repertoires in COVID-19. Only in-frame clones appear in the TCRdb table, and some are missing; sequencing was by immunoSEQ multiplex PCR. Among around 130,000 clones listed, approximately 79% were seen once. Input material: PBMCs or T cells enriched from blood (not recorded which). Source of these receptors: a man aged 40-55 years with acute COVID-19.

The chain links TRBV5-1 to TRBJ2-2; D might be TRBD1 (5 bases). Trimming took off 3 bases at V and 7 bases at J, with 16 bases between the two ends. Germline V gene sequence: CDR1 SGHRS, CDR2 YFSETQ. This CDR3 region has 15 residues. The DNA for the CDR3 is TGCGCCAGCAGCTATGGACGGACGGACAACGGGGAGCTGTTTTTT. It encodes CASSYGRTDNGELFF.

The CDR3, as DNA: TGTGCCAGCAGCTTATTTGCGGGAGGGCCGGAAAATGAGCAGTTCTTC. Its protein product is CASSLFAGGPENEQFF. The chain couples TRBV11-3 to TRBJ2-1; 9 positions agree with TRBD2. CDR1 is SGHNT and CDR2 is YENEEA in the germline V gene. The CDR3 is 16 amino acids. The junction had 9 bases not matched to a gene; V was cut back by 2 bases and J by 7 bases.

This rearrangement joins TRBV20-1 to TRBJ2-3; TRBD2 aligns across 12 bases. The V gene end was trimmed by 3 bases and the J gene end by 6 bases; junction bases not matched to a gene: 4. Germline CDR1 reads DFQATT; CDR2 reads SNEGSKA (reference sequence). The length of the CDR3 is 14 residues. The CDR3 is CSASVLAGGDTQYF. The CDR3 DNA is TGCAGTGCTAGTGTCCTAGCGGGGGGGGATACGCAGTATTTT.

This clone was picked up one time. The rearrangement links TRBV5-4 to TRBJ2-1; TRBD1 is a possible D gene (6 bases). CDR1 is SGHNT and CDR2 is YYREEE in the germline V gene (reference sequence). The CDR3 sequence is 15 residues long. Trimming shortened V by 4 bases and J by 0 bases, and 11 bases separated the two germline ends. CDR3 sequence: CASSVTGNSYNEQFF. The CDR3 DNA reads as TGTGCCAGCAGCGTTACAGGGAACTCCTACAATGAGCAGTTCTTC. Complete variable domain (other parts from reference TRBV5-4 and TRBJ2-1): ETGVTQSPTHLIKTRGQQVTLRCSSQSGHNTVSWYQQALGQGPQFIFQYYREEENGRGNFPPRFSGLQFPNYSSELNVNALELDDSALYLCASSVTGNSYNEQFFGPGTRLTVL.

The chain couples TRBV7-3 to TRBJ2-1; no reliable D call. This CDR3 region has 13 residues. V gave up 5 bases and J gave up 3 bases, with 8 bases separating them. The germline V gene encodes CDR1 SGHTA and CDR2 FQGTGA. CDR3 in amino acids: CASSQSFYNEQFF. The CDR3 DNA follows: TGTGCCAGCAGCCAGTCTTTCTACAATGAGCAGTTCTTC. The full variable domain, with the rest looked up from reference TRBV7-3 and TRBJ2-1, is GAGVSQTPSNKVTEKGKYVELRCDPISGHTALYWYRQSLGQGPEFLIYFQGTGAADDSGLPNDRFFAVRPEGSVSTLKIQRTERGDSAVYLCASSQSFYNEQFFGPGTRLTVL.

This clone was picked up one time. The rearrangement joins TRBV6-5 to TRBJ1-1, with a tentative D call TRBD1 (5 bases). The germline gives CDR1 MNHEY, CDR2 SVGAGI. V gave up 3 bases and J gave up 0 bases, with 8 bases separating them. The CDR3 extends over 14 amino acids. The CDR3 bases are TGTGCCAGCAGTTATGGAGGGGTGAACACTGAAGCTTTCTTT. It specifies CASSYGGVNTEAFF.

This chain joins TRBV3-1 (or the pseudogene TRBV3-2) and TRBJ1-4; TRBD1 matches 10 bases. V trimming: 2 bases; J trimming: 7 bases; junction bases outside the gene matches: 4. CDR3 length: 15 amino acids. Germline V CDR1 and CDR2: LGHDT, YNNKEL (reference sequence). This CDR3 is CASSQRTGGAEKLFF. DNA of the CDR3: TGTGCCAGCAGCCAACGGACAGGGGGTGCTGAAAAACTGTTTTTT.

The chain carries TRBV2 and TRBJ2-7, with 9 positions matching TRBD2. The CDR3 totals 16 residues. Germline CDR1 SNHLY, CDR2 FYNNEI. V was clipped by 7 bases and J by 3 bases; unmatched bases: 13. The CDR3 loop is CASTTNRLAASYEQYF. The DNA for the CDR3 is TGTGCCAGCACCACGAATCGACTAGCGGCTAGCTACGAGCAGTACTTC. Combining the CDR3 with reference TRBV2 and TRBJ2-7 gives the whole variable domain EPEVTQTPSHQVTQMGQEVILRCVPISNHLYFYWYRQILGQKVEFLVSFYNNEISEKSEIFDDQFSVERPDGSNFTLKIRSTKLEDSAMYFCASTTNRLAASYEQYFGPGTRLTVT.

In this sample, this clone turned up many times. The chain recombines TRBV4-2 with TRBJ1-1; no clear D. CDR3 length: 15 residues. V was clipped by 0 bases and J by 6 bases, with 14 bases between them. Germline V CDR1 and CDR2: LGHNA, YNFKEQ. The chain's CDR3 is CASSQDIPVRSEAFF. DNA for the CDR3: TGTGCCAGCAGCCAAGATATCCCCGTGAGGTCTGAAGCTTTCTTT.

The chain recombines TRBV18 with TRBJ2-3; 10 bases are shared with TRBD2. J gave up 2 bases and V 3 bases, and 5 bases lay outside the gene matches. There are 16 residues in the CDR3. Germline-derived CDR1 and CDR2 are KGHSH and LQKENI. CDR3 DNA sequence: TGTGCCAGCTCACCCCGACTAGCGGGCCTCACAGATACGCAGTATTTT. Amino acids: CASSPRLAGLTDTQYF.

The rearrangement joins TRBV5-1 to TRBJ2-1, with D tentatively TRBD2 (6 bases). Germline V gene data show CDR1 as SGHRS and CDR2 as YFSETQ. CDR3 length: 17 residues. V dropped 0 bases and J dropped 0 bases, with 13 bases sitting between them. The CDR3 reads CASSLEGGGSSYNEQFF. CDR3 nucleotide sequence: TGCGCCAGCAGCTTGGAAGGCGGAGGGAGCTCCTACAATGAGCAGTTCTTC.

The V gene is TRBV6-5, the J gene TRBJ2-1; possibly TRBD2 for D (5 bases). Germline values: CDR1 MNHEY, CDR2 SVGAGI. The ends were cut back, 2 bases at V and 12 bases at J, with 17 bases in the middle. The length of the CDR3 is 14 residues. CDR3 in amino acids: CASSYGGPGRAQFF. The CDR3 bases are TGTGCCAGCAGTTACGGCGGGCCTGGGCGGGCGCAGTTCTTC.

This clone was counted between two and nine times. The chain couples TRBV11-2 to TRBJ1-2; D remains ambiguous. Between the trimmed V and J ends, which lost 2 bases and 8 bases, there was a span of 9 bases. The CDR3 length is 12 residues. Germline V gene lookup returns CDR1 SGHAT and CDR2 FQNNGV. The CDR3 loop is CASSLSELGYTF. As DNA, the CDR3 is TGTGCCAGCAGCTTAAGCGAGTTGGGCTACACCTTC.

This clone was observed a single time. The chain has TRBV2 and TRBJ1-5, with 10 bases aligning to TRBD1. CDR1 and CDR2 from the germline V gene are SNHLY and FYNNEI. This CDR3 spans 13 amino acids. V was clipped by 8 bases and J by 4 bases; unmatched bases: 2. The CDR3 spells CASRGQGNQPQHF. The CDR3 nucleotides are TGTGCCAGCCGGGGACAGGGGAATCAGCCCCAGCATTTT.

The chain carries TRBV7-3 and TRBJ2-1; 14 bases match TRBD2. The CDR3 contains 16 residues. CDR1 SGHTA and CDR2 FQGTGA come from the germline V gene. Losses at the gene ends were 5 bases for V and 6 bases for J; bases not matched to a gene: 6. CDR3 bases: TGTGCCAGCAGCGAGCGAGGGACTAGCGGGGGCAATGAGCAGTTCTTC. Its translation is CASSERGTSGGNEQFF.

The J gene is TRBJ1-1, the V gene TRBV18; 7 bases line up with TRBD1. CDR1 and CDR2 (germline): KGHSH, LQKENI. The trim removed 3 bases at V and 1 base at J, leaving 5 bases unmatched. The CDR3 length is 15 residues. CDR3 region: CASSPETGRNTEAFF. The CDR3 coding sequence is TGTGCCAGCTCACCTGAGACAGGGCGGAACACTGAAGCTTTCTTT.

The V call is TRBV19, the J call TRBJ1-1; 7 nucleotides agree with TRBD1. Germline V gene sequence: CDR1 LNHDA, CDR2 SQIVND (reference sequence). CDR3 length equals 15 residues. V lost 3 bases and J lost 0; bases outside the gene matches: 4. The CDR3 loop is CASSISGTVNTEAFF. The CDR3 region has the DNA TGTGCCAGTAGTATTTCCGGGACAGTGAACACTGAAGCTTTCTTT.

This clone occurred a few times. The rearrangement joins TRBV7-3 to TRBJ2-1; 12 bases are shared with TRBD2. The CDR3 has 17 residues. V lost 6 bases to trimming and J lost 9 bases; unmatched junction nucleotides: 15. Germline V lookup: CDR1 SGHTA, CDR2 FQGTGA. The DNA for the CDR3 is TGTGCCAGCAGTCCTAGCGGGAGGGCCGGGAGAGCGGGTGAGCAGTTCTTC. This encodes CASSPSGRAGRAGEQFF.

The sample holds a few counts of this clone. The chain employs TRBV20-1 and TRBJ2-3; no clear D. Per the germline V gene, CDR1 is DFQATT and CDR2 is SNEGSKA (reference sequence). This CDR3 is built from 11 residues. The ends were cut back, 7 bases at V and 2 bases at J, with 7 bases in the middle. CDR3 sequence reads: CSDTSTDTQYF. CDR3 nucleotides: TGCAGTGACACCTCCACAGATACGCAGTATTTT.

This clone showed up just a few times. The V and J genes are TRBV2 and TRBJ1-2; D is possibly TRBD1 (5 bases). This CDR3 comprises 16 residues. V shed 3 bases and J shed 7 bases, with 21 bases lying between them. Germline assignment: CDR1 SNHLY and CDR2 FYNNEI. CDR3: CASSDLRQSETGGYTF. Written as DNA, the CDR3 is TGTGCCAGCAGTGACCTTAGACAGTCCGAGACGGGTGGCTACACCTTC.

The CDR3 protein is CASSPGDGFGTEAFF. The CDR3 DNA reads as TGTGCCAGCAGCCCAGGGGACGGATTTGGGACTGAAGCTTTCTTT. The V gene is TRBV11-3, the J gene TRBJ1-1; weak D call: TRBD1 (6 bases). Germline V gene sequence: CDR1 SGHNT, CDR2 YENEEA. The CDR3 has 15 amino acids. Trimming shortened V by 5 bases and J by 5 bases, and 18 bases separated the two germline ends.